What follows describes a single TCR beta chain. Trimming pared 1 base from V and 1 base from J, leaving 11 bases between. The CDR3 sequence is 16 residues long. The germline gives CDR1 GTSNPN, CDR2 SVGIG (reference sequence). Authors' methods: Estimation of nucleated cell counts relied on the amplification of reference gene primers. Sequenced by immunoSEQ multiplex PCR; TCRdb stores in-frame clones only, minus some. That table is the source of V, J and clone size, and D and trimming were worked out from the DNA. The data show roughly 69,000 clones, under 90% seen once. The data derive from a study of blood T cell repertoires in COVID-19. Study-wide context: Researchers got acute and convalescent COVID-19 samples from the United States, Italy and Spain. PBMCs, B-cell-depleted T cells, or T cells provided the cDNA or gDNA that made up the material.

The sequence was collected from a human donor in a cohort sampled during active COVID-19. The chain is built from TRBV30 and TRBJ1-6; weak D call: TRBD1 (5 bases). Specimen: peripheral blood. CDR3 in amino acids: CAWSGAGKSYNSPLHF. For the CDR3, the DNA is TGTGCCTGGAGTGGGGCAGGGAAATCCTATAATTCACCCCTCCACTTT.